The clone carrying this TCR beta chain was recorded a few times. The record originates from a study of T-cell memory formation after mild COVID-19. One entry per CDR3 protein results from TCRdb running MiXCR on the 5' RACE reads. The sample lists around 320,000 distinct CDR3 sequences; roughly an eighth were seen once. The CDR3 has 13 amino acids. The germline gives CDR1 SEHNR, CDR2 FQNEAQ (reference sequence). Trimming removed 5 bases at V and 7 bases at J, with 14 bases between. The sample taken for sequencing was PBMCs or a T cell subset sorted from them (not recorded which). The clonotype comes from a man younger than 30 who had mild COVID-19 (a few samples of this study predate the infection). Cell type and time point are not known. The gene calls are TRBV7-9 and TRBJ1-1; D gene unclear. The CDR3 sequence: CASSLRDILEAFF. In DNA, the CDR3 is TGTGCCAGCAGCCTGCGGGATATACTTGAAGCTTTCTTT.